The 14 T cell receptor beta chains below all came from one sample that was sequenced in a study of blood T cells in healthy people across ages. The authors ran a second PCR of 7 to 11 cycles using a sample-barcoded 5' primer and a J-beta primer mix. TCRdb used MiXCR to reprocess the 5' RACE reads, holding one entry per CDR3 protein. The sample contains hundreds of thousands of distinct CDR3 sequences, approximately 53% of which appear only once. The sequenced material came from blood. All receptors come from a man aged 35-49 years in good health.

V usage is TRBV5-1 and J usage is TRBJ1-4; no definite D call. Per germline, CDR1 SGHRS and CDR2 YFSETQ. V gave up 0 bases and J gave up 10 bases, with 13 bases separating them. This CDR3 is 14 amino acids long. CDR3 nucleotides: TGCGCCAGCAGCTTGGAGGCCGATGCGGGAAAACTGTTTTTT. Translation gives CASSLEADAGKLFF.

The chain uses TRBV24-1 and TRBJ1-3, with D perhaps TRBD1 (6 bases). This CDR3 has 17 residues. Germline loops: CDR1 KGHDR, CDR2 SFDVKD. The V gene lost 2 bases and the J gene lost 0 bases, with 13 bases spanning the gap. This chain's CDR3 is CATSDSGTGYSGNTIYF. CDR3 in DNA: TGTGCCACCAGTGATTCCGGCACAGGGTACTCTGGAAACACCATATATTTT.

This sequence joins TRBV7-3 and TRBJ2-3; D unresolved. V dropped 5 bases and J dropped 6 bases, with 12 bases sitting between them. The CDR3 consists of 13 residues. The germline gives CDR1 SGHTA, CDR2 FQGTGA. In DNA, the CDR3 is TGTGCCAGCAGCCCGATCCATTGGGATACGCAGTATTTT. Translation gives CASSPIHWDTQYF. Variable domain in full (rest from reference TRBV7-3 and TRBJ2-3): GAGVSQTPSNKVTEKGKYVELRCDPISGHTALYWYRQSLGQGPEFLIYFQGTGAADDSGLPNDRFFAVRPEGSVSTLKIQRTERGDSAVYLCASSPIHWDTQYFGPGTRLTVL.

The chain carries TRBV7-8 and TRBJ2-3; D gene ambiguous. Germline values: CDR1 SGHVS, CDR2 FQNEAQ. The CDR3 has 16 residues. V was shortened by 4 bases and J by 0 bases, with 14 bases between the two germline ends. CDR3 sequence: CASSSVTTESTDTQYF. The CDR3 DNA sequence: TGTGCCAGCAGCTCAGTTACCACAGAAAGCACAGATACGCAGTATTTT.

The sample holds many counts of this clonotype. The chain has TRBV10-3 and TRBJ2-7, with 16 positions matching TRBD2. Unmatched junction bases numbered 7, after V lost 8 bases and J lost 0 bases. The CDR3 spans 17 residues. Germline CDR1 reads ENHRY; CDR2 reads SYGVKD. Here the CDR3 DNA reads TGTGCCATCTCCCCCGGGACTAGCGGGGGGGGCTCCTACGAGCAGTACTTC. This sequence encodes CAISPGTSGGGSYEQYF.

CDR3 residues: CAWSGQDGGYTF. The DNA of the CDR3 is TGTGCCTGGAGTGGACAGGACGGTGGCTACACCTTC. The gene calls are TRBV30 and TRBJ1-2; weak D call: TRBD1 (6 bases). V lost 1 base and J 7 bases, leaving 10 bases between the germline ends. The CDR3 runs to 12 residues. Germline lookup yields CDR1 GTSNPN and CDR2 SVGIG (reference sequence).

V gene TRBV28 combines with J gene TRBJ2-1, with 8 bases identical to TRBD2. This CDR3 has 19 residues. V gave up 5 bases and J gave up 0 bases; unmatched junction bases: 15. Germline V gene lookup returns CDR1 MDHEN and CDR2 SYDVKM. CDR3 region: CASSPMASGLRSSYNEQFF. The CDR3 coding sequence is TGTGCCAGCAGTCCCATGGCTAGCGGGCTACGGAGCTCCTACAATGAGCAGTTCTTC.

The chain has TRBV7-2 and TRBJ2-7; 9 nucleotides align to TRBD1. The trim removed 1 base at V and 7 bases at J, leaving 8 bases unmatched. This CDR3 contains 15 residues. The germline gives CDR1 SGHTA, CDR2 FQGNSA. CDR3 coding DNA: TGTGCCAGCAGCTTAGGGGGACAGGGTTCGGGGGAGCAGTACTTC. It yields the protein CASSLGGQGSGEQYF.

The gene calls are TRBV6-6 and TRBJ2-7; 7 nucleotides match TRBD1. This CDR3 contains 15 residues. V lost 0 bases to trimming and J lost 2 bases; unmatched junction nucleotides: 4. In germline, CDR1 is MNHNY, CDR2 SVGAGI (reference sequence). The CDR3 nucleotides read TGTGCCAGCAGTTACTCGGTTCAGGGGGCCTACGAGCAGTACTTC. Translation gives CASSYSVQGAYEQYF.

This clonotype was seen only once. The chain carries TRBV6-5 and TRBJ2-5, with 11 bases fitting TRBD1. The CDR3 length is 16 residues. Looked up from germline, CDR1 is MNHEY and CDR2 is SVGAGI. V dropped 1 base and J dropped 2; count of bases not matched to a gene: 3. This CDR3 is CASSYWGQGGQETQYF. For the CDR3, the DNA is TGTGCCAGCAGTTACTGGGGACAGGGGGGGCAAGAGACCCAGTACTTC.

This clonotype was seen only a few times. The V call is TRBV29-1, the J call TRBJ1-4; 7 bases agree with TRBD1. From germline, CDR1 is SQVTM and CDR2 ANQGSEA. V was pared by 8 bases and J by 0 bases, with 12 bases of the junction left unmatched. The CDR3 extends over 16 amino acids. The CDR3 coding sequence is TGCAGCCTACGACAGGGTCGGGAAGCAACTAATGAAAAACTGTTTTTT. It translates to CSLRQGREATNEKLFF.

The chain links TRBV2 to TRBJ1-2, with D perhaps TRBD1 (5 bases). The germline V and J ends were trimmed by 3 bases and 4 bases, with 9 bases remaining between them. CDR3 size: 13 residues. Looked up from germline, CDR1 is SNHLY and CDR2 is FYNNEI. CDR3 residues: CASSDGGAYGYTF. The DNA for the CDR3 is TGTGCCAGCAGTGACGGGGGTGCCTATGGCTACACCTTC.

The chain has TRBV6-5 and TRBJ1-2, with D perhaps TRBD1 (5 bases). Germline V CDR1 and CDR2: MNHEY, SVGAGI. The V gene lost 7 bases and the J gene lost 4 bases, with 16 bases spanning the gap. This CDR3 region has 14 residues. CDR3 loop: CASKLPGEAYGYTF. CDR3 in DNA: TGTGCCAGCAAGTTGCCGGGGGAAGCCTATGGCTACACCTTC.

The CDR3 here is CASSLGPEVNTEAFF. CDR3 DNA: TGTGCCAGCAGCTTGGGACCTGAAGTGAACACTGAAGCTTTCTTT. The chain uses TRBV5-4 and TRBJ1-1; D remains ambiguous. The ends were cut back, 0 bases at V and 0 bases at J, with 9 bases in the middle. CDR1 is SGHNT, CDR2 YYREEE, per germline (reference sequence). The length of the CDR3 is 15 residues. Complete variable domain (other parts from reference TRBV5-4 and TRBJ1-1): ETGVTQSPTHLIKTRGQQVTLRCSSQSGHNTVSWYQQALGQGPQFIFQYYREEENGRGNFPPRFSGLQFPNYSSELNVNALELDDSALYLCASSLGPEVNTEAFFGQGTRLTVV.